This is a list of T cell receptor beta chains from one sample in a study of blood T cell repertoires in COVID-19. Some clones are missing from TCRdb's copy, which holds only in-frame ones; the method was immunoSEQ multiplex PCR. The table lists about 130,000 clones, roughly 85% of them singletons, with roughly 30% in the top ten. Sequencing input: peripheral blood. The receptors come from a woman of 80 years or more with acute or convalescent COVID-19. Both conserved end residues are trimmed from each CDR3.

V gene | CDR3 protein
TRBV5-6 | ASSLVDQPQH
TRBV19 | ASRLTGAADTQY
TRBV5-1 | ASSLGWGETEAF
TRBV20-1 | SARTAYGYT
TRBV7-2 | ASSLPYRVRHYGYT
TRBV6-5 | ASSPGTGKI
TRBV4-1 | ASSPSPGGYT
TRBV7-2 | ASSPPSGGYNEQF
TRBV7-9 | ASSLKLQGTEAF
TRBV7-9 | ASSPRLDATEAF
TRBV5-1 | ASSLVTGKTNYGYT
TRBV2 | AITGTANEKLF
TRBV9 | ASSPGQGDYGYT
TRBV7-4 | AGPDRGARRGEYNEQF
TRBV5-5 | ASRLSPDYGYT
TRBV14 | ASSIRGGIDTQY
TRBV9 | ASSVEDGSYT
TRBV9 | ASSPPGGGIETQY
TRBV5-4 | ATQTQGSYNEQF
TRBV18 | ASSPGLLGDSGNTIY
TRBV19 | ASSTSGFSTGELF
TRBV7-2 | ASSLARQGIGGYT
TRBV5-6 | ASSLLGGGTNTGELF
TRBV5-6 | ASSLGSRDGYT
TRBV5-5 | ASSYTSGNTIY
TRBV12-5 | ASGLSGGPSTDTQY
TRBV5-1 | ASSSGGLDTQY
TRBV5-1 | ASSSRGQINEKLF